Following are 32 T cell receptor beta chains from one sample sequenced in a study of CD8 T cells in Susac syndrome (dated by TCRdb to between 2018 and 2021). Preparation of the library involved the immunoSEQ multiplex PCR assay. RNA was extracted with the RNeasy kit and roughly 0.45 to 1 ug was reverse transcribed using random hexamers. TCRdb trimmed public reads at Q25 via fastp, called clones via MiXCR and kept in-frame beta chains. One record per CDR3 amino acid sequence lists the most common genes and DNA. Across this sample there are approximately 94,000 distinct CDR3 sequences, with approximately 95% seen only once. Jointly, the top ten make up 0.25% to 0.35% of the sample. The source material was CD8+ T cells from PBMCs. All receptors come from a human donor with Susac syndrome.

The chain is built from TRBV7-9 and TRBJ2-7; a weak D match, TRBD1 (6 bases). The CDR3 runs to 12 residues. Germline V gives CDR1 SEHNR, CDR2 FQNEAQ (reference sequence). Trimming removed 5 bases at V and 9 bases at J, with 14 bases between. CDR3 DNA sequence: TGTGCCAGCAGCCTGCACAGGGAACGGCAGTACTTC. It encodes CASSLHRERQYF.

This chain links TRBV7-3 with TRBJ2-7; no clear D. CDR3 length equals 14 residues. V was clipped by 1 base and J by 1 base, with 8 bases between them. The germline CDR1 and CDR2 sequences are SGHTA and FQGTGA. The CDR3 sequence is CASSLSDPSYEQYF. The CDR3 DNA reads TGTGCCAGCAGCTTAAGCGACCCATCCTACGAGCAGTACTTC.

The rearrangement links TRBV18 to TRBJ1-3, with 7 bases matching TRBD1. With V trimmed by 3 bases and J by 1 base, 6 bases remained unmatched. The length of the CDR3 is 16 residues. Germline CDR1 is KGHSH and CDR2 is LQKENI. CDR3 protein: CASSPQGQVSGNTIYF. In DNA form, the CDR3 reads TGTGCCAGCTCACCTCAAGGACAGGTTTCTGGAAACACCATATATTTT. The full variable domain, rest sourced from reference TRBV18 and TRBJ1-3, is NAGVMQNPRHLVRRRGQEARLRCSPMKGHSHVYWYRQLPEEGLKFMVYLQKENIIDESGMPKERFSAEFPKEGPSILRIQQVVRGDSAAYFCASSPQGQVSGNTIYFGEGSWLTVV.

The V and J genes are TRBV12-5 and TRBJ1-1; D is unclear. V shed 1 base and J shed 11 bases, with 11 bases lying between them. The germline V gene has CDR1 LGHNT and CDR2 FRNRAP. This CDR3 is built from 12 residues. CDR3 bases: TGTGCTAGTGGTTTGGGAAAGATTGAGGCTTTCTTT. Its translation: CASGLGKIEAFF.

In this sample, this clonotype turned up once. The chain has TRBV2 and TRBJ1-2; weak D call: TRBD1 (5 bases). V lost 0 bases to trimming and J lost 2 bases, with 10 bases between them. From germline, CDR1 is SNHLY and CDR2 FYNNEI. CDR3 length: 15 residues. CDR3 sequence: CASSEATGWNYGYTF. Written as DNA, the CDR3 is TGTGCCAGCAGTGAAGCTACAGGCTGGAACTATGGCTACACCTTC.

This chain connects TRBV5-1 to TRBJ2-7; 9 bases are a match to TRBD2. Germline V CDR1 and CDR2: SGHRS, YFSETQ. J lost 5 bases, V lost 4 bases, and 7 bases had no gene match. CDR3 size: 14 residues. The CDR3 bases are TGCGCCAGCAGCCCACCGGCTAGCGGGGACGAGCAGTACTTC. It encodes CASSPPASGDEQYF.

The chain has TRBV29-1 and TRBJ2-5; tentatively, D is TRBD1 or TRBD2 (6 bases each). V gave up 4 bases and J gave up 4 bases, with 10 bases separating them. Germline CDR1 reads SQVTM; CDR2 reads ANQGSEA. The CDR3 runs to 12 residues. CDR3 amino acids: CSVVGGRETQYF. In nucleotides, the CDR3 is TGCAGCGTTGTGGGGGGCCGAGAGACCCAGTACTTC.

The genes are TRBV20-1 and TRBJ1-1; D possibly corresponds to TRBD1 (5 bases). In germline, CDR1 is DFQATT, CDR2 SNEGSKA (reference sequence). CDR3 length: 14 amino acids. The germline V and J ends were trimmed by 6 bases and 1 base, with 15 bases remaining between them. CDR3 in DNA: TGCAGTGCCCCCGGACATTTTGGGAACACTGAAGCTTTCTTT. The encoded protein is CSAPGHFGNTEAFF.

The rearrangement uses TRBV20-1 and TRBJ2-3, with a possible D match to TRBD2 (6 bases). With 1 base removed from V and 0 bases from J, the gap between germline ends came to 17 bases. Germline loops: CDR1 DFQATT, CDR2 SNEGSKA (reference sequence). The CDR3 consists of 17 residues. The CDR3 protein is CSARAIPGALSTDTQYF. CDR3 coding DNA: TGCAGTGCTAGAGCCATCCCGGGAGCGCTGAGCACAGATACGCAGTATTTT.

The chain has TRBV29-1 and TRBJ2-2; 12 positions agree with TRBD2. Germline V lookup: CDR1 SQVTM, CDR2 ANQGSEA. The CDR3 has 15 residues. J gave up 0 bases and V 8 bases, and 4 bases lay outside the gene matches. The CDR3 is CSIPSGGANTGELFF. DNA of the CDR3: TGCAGCATCCCTAGCGGGGGGGCGAACACCGGGGAGCTGTTTTTT.

The chain recombines TRBV2 with TRBJ2-7, with a tentative D call TRBD1 (6 bases). The CDR3 runs 15 residues. CDR1 and CDR2 from the germline V gene are SNHLY and FYNNEI. V lost 1 base and J 4 bases, leaving 14 bases between the germline ends. CDR3 sequence (DNA): TGTGCCAGCAGTGAAGAAAGGACAGCAGTTTACGAGCAGTACTTC. This codes for CASSEERTAVYEQYF. Using reference TRBV2 and TRBJ2-7 for the parts outside the CDR3, the full variable domain is EPEVTQTPSHQVTQMGQEVILRCVPISNHLYFYWYRQILGQKVEFLVSFYNNEISEKSEIFDDQFSVERPDGSNFTLKIRSTKLEDSAMYFCASSEERTAVYEQYFGPGTRLTVT.

This clonotype appeared a single time. The chain joins TRBV27 to TRBJ1-5; D gene unclear. Per germline, CDR1 MNHEY and CDR2 SMNVEV (reference sequence). Trimming removed 9 bases at V and 0 bases at J, with 9 bases between. This CDR3 is 13 amino acids long. CDR3 region: CASRGGSNQPQHF. CDR3 sequence (DNA): TGTGCCAGTCGCGGCGGTAGCAATCAGCCCCAGCATTTT.

The CDR3 coding sequence is TGTGCCAGCACACAGAATAGCCCTCCCGGGGAGCTGTTTTTT. Its protein is CASTQNSPPGELFF. The rearrangement links TRBV12-3 or TRBV12-4 to TRBJ2-2; no reliable D call. CDR3 length: 14 amino acids. Trimming shortened V by 7 bases and J by 6 bases, and 15 bases separated the two germline ends.

The rearrangement joins TRBV2 to TRBJ2-1, with 9 bases matching TRBD2. Germline V gene sequence: CDR1 SNHLY, CDR2 FYNNEI. CDR3 length: 15 amino acids. V lost 8 bases and J lost 6; bases outside the gene matches: 11. Here the CDR3 reads CASPRLAGPSNEQFF. The CDR3 DNA reads as TGTGCCAGCCCCCGGCTAGCGGGACCTTCCAATGAGCAGTTCTTC.

This rearrangement joins TRBV20-1 to TRBJ2-7, with 10 bases identical to TRBD2. V lost 6 bases to trimming and J lost 0 bases; unmatched junction nucleotides: 5. The germline V gene encodes CDR1 DFQATT and CDR2 SNEGSKA (reference sequence). This CDR3 has 14 amino acids. For the CDR3, the DNA is TGCAGTGCCACAGCGGGAGGGTTCTCCTACGAGCAGTACTTC. Protein: CSATAGGFSYEQYF.

The chain joins TRBV27 to TRBJ2-2; weak D call: TRBD2 (6 bases). Trimming removed 6 bases from V and 3 bases from J, with 17 bases in between. The length of the CDR3 is 16 residues. Germline V CDR1 and CDR2: MNHEY, SMNVEV (reference sequence). The CDR3 DNA reads as TGTGCCAGCAGGAAACCGGGACTCCCTGACACCGGGGAGCTGTTTTTT. The encoded protein is CASRKPGLPDTGELFF.

The rearrangement joins TRBV10-3 to TRBJ2-1, with D maybe TRBD1 (5 bases). Germline V gene lookup returns CDR1 ENHRY and CDR2 SYGVKD. The CDR3 contains 14 residues. V lost 0 bases and J 5 bases, leaving 8 bases between the germline ends. The chain's CDR3 is CAISESGPNNEQFF. As DNA, the CDR3 is TGTGCCATCAGTGAGTCGGGGCCAAACAATGAGCAGTTCTTC.

The chain is built from TRBV13 and TRBJ2-1, with 8 bases identical to TRBD2. CDR1 is PRHDT and CDR2 is FYEKMQ in the germline V gene (reference sequence). The CDR3 length is 12 residues. V gave up 5 bases and J gave up 8 bases; unmatched junction bases: 2. CDR3 DNA sequence: TGTGCCAGCAGCCGGGAGGGGTATGAGCAGTTCTTC. As protein: CASSREGYEQFF.

The chain recombines TRBV28 with TRBJ2-7; 11 nucleotides line up with TRBD2. The germline gives CDR1 MDHEN, CDR2 SYDVKM. V dropped 3 bases and J dropped 6; count of bases not matched to a gene: 4. CDR3 length: 14 amino acids. CDR3 amino acids: CASSFTSGRGEQYF. CDR3 coding DNA: TGTGCCAGCAGTTTTACTAGCGGGAGAGGCGAGCAGTACTTC.

The chain couples TRBV19 to TRBJ2-1; no clear D. The V gene lost 0 bases and the J gene lost 8 bases, with 11 bases spanning the gap. CDR3 length equals 14 residues. The V gene's germline CDR1 is LNHDA and CDR2 SQIVND (reference sequence). CDR3 residues: CASSIDPLQDEQFF. The CDR3 nucleotides are TGTGCCAGTAGTATAGATCCCCTTCAGGATGAGCAGTTCTTC. Full variable domain (rest looked up from reference TRBV19 and TRBJ2-1): DGGITQSPKYLFRKEGQNVTLSCEQNLNHDAMYWYRQDPGQGLRLIYYSQIVNDFQKGDIAEGYSVSREKKESFPLTVTSAQKNPTAFYLCASSIDPLQDEQFFGPGTRLTVL.

V is TRBV7-9 and J is TRBJ2-1; TRBD2 is a possible D gene (7 bases). The CDR3 loop spans 17 amino acids. CDR1 is SEHNR and CDR2 is FQNEAQ in the germline V gene (reference sequence). V was cut by 5 bases and J by 5 bases, with 22 bases left in between. The DNA for the CDR3 is TGTGCCAGCAGCCTATCCAAGTTGGGGGGGCCTGACAATGAGCAGTTCTTC. It yields the protein CASSLSKLGGPDNEQFF.

The chain is built from TRBV19 and TRBJ1-5, with a weak D call TRBD1 (5 bases). Trimming shortened V by 7 bases and J by 1 base, and 14 bases separated the two germline ends. Germline V gene lookup returns CDR1 LNHDA and CDR2 SQIVND (reference sequence). This CDR3 is 15 amino acids long. The CDR3 region is CASKDQGMSNQPQHF. The CDR3, as DNA: TGTGCCAGTAAGGATCAGGGAATGAGCAATCAGCCCCAGCATTTT.

The chain combines TRBV19 with TRBJ1-1, with D unclear. Germline V gene sequence: CDR1 LNHDA, CDR2 SQIVND (reference sequence). V lost 7 bases, J lost 4 bases, and 22 bases lay in between. CDR3 length equals 16 residues. In DNA form, the CDR3 reads TGTGCCAGTACCCCGAGACTCACGCGTCGTGGCACTGAAGCTTTCTTT. Translating it yields CASTPRLTRRGTEAFF.

V gene TRBV24-1 combines with J gene TRBJ2-7; D not certain. Trimming pared 5 bases from V and 0 bases from J, leaving 4 bases between. The germline gives CDR1 KGHDR, CDR2 SFDVKD. This CDR3 spans 12 amino acids. The DNA for the CDR3 is TGTGCCACCAGTGGGGCCTCCTACGAGCAGTACTTC. Translation gives CATSGASYEQYF.

The V call is TRBV3-1, the J call TRBJ1-6; D unclear. This CDR3 has 13 amino acids. CDR1 and CDR2 from the germline V gene are LGHDT and YNNKEL (reference sequence). The V end lost 1 base, the J end lost 7 bases, and 5 bases lay between the germline ends. The CDR3 spells CASSQASNSPLHF. As DNA, the CDR3 is TGTGCCAGCAGCCAAGCCAGCAATTCACCCCTCCACTTT.

The J gene is TRBJ1-5, the V gene TRBV2; D gene ambiguous. Germline lookup yields CDR1 SNHLY and CDR2 FYNNEI. The CDR3 extends over 12 amino acids. V dropped 7 bases and J dropped 6 bases, with 10 bases sitting between them. DNA for the CDR3: TGTGCCAGCACCCTCGGACGTCAGCCCCAGCATTTT. As protein: CASTLGRQPQHF. The variable domain in full, completed from reference TRBV2 and TRBJ1-5, reads EPEVTQTPSHQVTQMGQEVILRCVPISNHLYFYWYRQILGQKVEFLVSFYNNEISEKSEIFDDQFSVERPDGSNFTLKIRSTKLEDSAMYFCASTLGRQPQHFGDGTRLSIL.

The V gene is TRBV15, the J gene TRBJ1-1; D is perhaps TRBD1 (6 bases). The germline CDR1 and CDR2 sequences are LNHNV and YYDKDF (reference sequence). The CDR3 is 14 amino acids. The V gene lost 6 bases and the J gene lost 0 bases, with 11 bases spanning the gap. The CDR3 is CATSTEGVNTEAFF. DNA of the CDR3: TGTGCCACCAGTACGGAGGGGGTGAACACTGAAGCTTTCTTT.

The J gene is TRBJ2-2, the V gene TRBV12-5; the match to TRBD2 covers 8 bases. V trimming: 4 bases; J trimming: 0 bases; junction bases outside the gene matches: 4. The V gene's germline CDR1 is LGHNT and CDR2 FRNRAP. The length of the CDR3 is 16 residues. CDR3 coding DNA: TGTGCTAGTGGTTGGAGACTAGCGACGAACACCGGGGAGCTGTTTTTT. This translates into CASGWRLATNTGELFF.

The rearrangement uses TRBV29-1 and TRBJ1-2; D not certain. CDR3 length: 13 residues. Trimming stripped 1 base from V and 5 bases from J, with 11 bases between. CDR1 and CDR2 from the germline V gene are SQVTM and ANQGSEA. The CDR3 sequence is CSVEVGRMYGYTF. The CDR3 nucleotides read TGCAGCGTTGAAGTAGGCAGGATGTATGGCTACACCTTC.

The V call is TRBV27, the J call TRBJ2-1; maybe TRBD2 (7 bases). Germline CDR1 and CDR2: MNHEY and SMNVEV (reference sequence). CDR3 length equals 14 residues. Trimming shortened V by 0 bases and J by 8 bases, and 11 bases separated the two germline ends. CDR3 residues: CASSLSRGGDEQFF. The CDR3 DNA is TGTGCCAGCAGTTTATCGAGGGGGGGCGATGAGCAGTTCTTC.

The rearrangement uses TRBV5-1 and TRBJ2-1; 9 bases map to TRBD2. CDR3 length: 16 residues. Germline CDR1 SGHRS, CDR2 YFSETQ. V lost 0 bases, J lost 4 bases, and 5 bases stayed unmatched. The CDR3 sequence is CASSLDLSGRYNEQFF. The CDR3 DNA sequence: TGCGCCAGCAGCTTGGATCTTAGCGGGAGATACAATGAGCAGTTCTTC.

About this clonotype itself: One junction end does not reproduce the germline sequence, and a read error may be involved. The gene calls are TRBV3-1 and TRBJ1-1, with no clear D. CDR3 size: 14 residues. Germline CDR1 LGHDT, CDR2 YNNKEL (reference sequence). In nucleotides, the CDR3 is TGTGCCAGCAGCCAATCGGACGGGTACACTGAAACTTTCTTT. Translating gives CASSQSDGYTETFF.